This TCR beta chain was identified during a study of blood T cell repertoires in COVID-19. Study summary: The United States, Italy and Spain provided the acute and convalescent COVID-19 samples.

Germline-derived CDR1 and CDR2 are SGHTA and FQGTGA. Trimming took 5 bases from V and 6 from J; bases not matched to a gene: 11. The CDR3 has 15 amino acids. Only in-frame clones appear in the TCRdb table, and some are missing; sequencing was by immunoSEQ multiplex PCR. The sample yields more than 85,000 clones, roughly 79% seen once. V and J are TRBV7-3 and TRBJ2-3; 7 bases agree with TRBD1. This clonotype was obtained from a man between 65 and 85 years old with acute or convalescent COVID-19. The sample consisted of peripheral blood. The CDR3 region is CASSPTGVSSDTQYF. In DNA form, the CDR3 reads TGTGCCAGCAGCCCCACAGGGGTCAGTTCGGATACGCAGTATTTT.